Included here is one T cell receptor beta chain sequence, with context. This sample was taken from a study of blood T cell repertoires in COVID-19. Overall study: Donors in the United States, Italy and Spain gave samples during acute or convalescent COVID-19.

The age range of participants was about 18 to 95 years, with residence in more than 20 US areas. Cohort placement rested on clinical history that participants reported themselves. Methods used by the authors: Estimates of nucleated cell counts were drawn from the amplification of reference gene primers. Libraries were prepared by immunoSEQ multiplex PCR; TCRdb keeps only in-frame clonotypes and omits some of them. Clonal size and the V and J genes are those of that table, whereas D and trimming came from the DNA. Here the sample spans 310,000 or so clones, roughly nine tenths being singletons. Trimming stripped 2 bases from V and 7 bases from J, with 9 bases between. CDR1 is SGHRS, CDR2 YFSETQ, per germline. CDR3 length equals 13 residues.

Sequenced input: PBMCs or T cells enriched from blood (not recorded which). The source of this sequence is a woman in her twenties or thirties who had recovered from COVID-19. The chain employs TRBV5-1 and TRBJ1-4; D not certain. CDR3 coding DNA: TGCGCCAGCAGCTTAATTGCCAGTGAAAAACTGTTTTTT. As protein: CASSLIASEKLFF.